A selection of T cell receptor beta chains follows, all from one sample in a study of PD-1 blockade in classical Hodgkin lymphoma. The repertoire was sequenced with immunoSEQ multiplex PCR; TCRdb's copy has only in-frame clones and lacks some. The sample contains about 150,000 clones, under 85% of which appear only once. This sample comprised peripheral blood mononuclear cells (PBMCs), obtained before the second cycle of nivolumab. The source of these receptors is a human donor with classical Hodgkin lymphoma. Each CDR3 is given with its conserved first and last residue. D genes are given only for firm matches. For some rows the clone size is stated as once, few or many, or as a class when expanded; others skip it.

>few|-|TRBV2|TRBJ1-6
TGTGCCAGCAGTCCAGGTTTTAATTCACCCCTCCACTTT
CASSPGFNSPLHF
>once|-|TRBV6-4|TRBJ1-2
TGTGCCAGCAGCCCCGGGGGGGACTATGGCTACACCTTC
CASSPGGDYGYTF
>once|TRBD1|TRBV30|TRBJ2-7
TGTGCCTGGTCCTCGGGACAGGGGGCGAGGGAGCAGTACTTC
CAWSSGQGAREQYF
>-|-|TRBV5-4|TRBJ2-7
TGTGCCAGCAGCTTGGATATAGCCTCGCTCGAGCAGTACTTC
CASSLDIASLEQYF
>-|TRBD1|TRBV6-6|TRBJ1-2
TGTGCCAGCAGTTACCCCGAGGGACAGGGCTATGGCTACACCTTC
CASSYPEGQGYGYTF
>-|-|TRBV6-5|TRBJ1-1
TGTGCCAGCAGTTTGGACGGAGGGAGGATAGAAGCTTTCTTT
CASSLDGGRIEAFF
>-|TRBD1|TRBV4-3|TRBJ1-1
TGCGCCAGCAGCCAACAAAGGACAGGGAACACTGAAGCTTTCTTT
CASSQQRTGNTEAFF
>few|-|TRBV18|TRBJ1-2
TGTGCCAGCTCACCACTCCCGGAATTGGGGGGATCTGGCTACACCTTC
CASSPLPELGGSGYTF
>-|-|TRBV28|TRBJ2-7
TGTGCCAGCAGCGCCGTGGGCGAGTGGAGCTCCTACGAGCAGTACTTC
CASSAVGEWSSYEQYF
>few|TRBD2|TRBV9|TRBJ2-3
TGTGCCAGCAGCGTAGTGTTTACGGCGGGAGGCGGTACAGATACGCAGTATTTT
CASSVVFTAGGGTDTQYF
>many|-|TRBV27|TRBJ2-7
TGTGCCAGCAGTCAGGGTTCAGGTTCCTACGAGCAGTACTTC
CASSQGSGSYEQYF
>-|-|TRBV18|TRBJ2-7
TGTGCCAGCTCAGGAACAGGGGGGGTCGAGCAGTACTTC
CASSGTGGVEQYF
>few|-|TRBV7-2|TRBJ2-1
TGTGCCAGCAGCATCTCTAGTGGGGCATACAATGAGCAGTTCTTC
CASSISSGAYNEQFF
>-|-|TRBV5-4|TRBJ1-1
TGTGCCAGCACCCTCGGGGGGACCTTGTACACTGAAGCTTTCTTT
CASTLGGTLYTEAFF
>few|-|TRBV19|TRBJ2-2
TGTGCCAGTAGTAGGAAACCGGGACAAGTAACTATAGGCCACCAGGGCACCGGGGAGCTGTTTTTT
CASSRKPGQVTIGHQGTGELFF
>few|-|TRBV4-1|TRBJ1-4
TGCGCCAGCAGCCAAGCCTTCCCGGGCCGACAGATGGAAAAACTGTTTTTT
CASSQAFPGRQMEKLFF
>few|-|TRBV7-9|TRBJ1-5
TGTGCCAGCAGCTCCCATGGAAATCAGCCCCAGCATTTT
CASSSHGNQPQHF
>-|TRBD1|TRBV5-1|TRBJ1-5
TGCGCCAGCAGCTTGAAGCTGCCTCCGGGACAGAGCAATCAGCCCCAGCATTTT
CASSLKLPPGQSNQPQHF
>-|-|TRBV7-3|TRBJ2-4
TGTGCCAGCAGCTTACTTCCGGGAGCCGCCTCGGGAAACATTCAGTACTTC
CASSLLPGAASGNIQYF
>few|-|TRBV10-3|TRBJ1-4
TGTGCCATCAGTGACGGGCGGAGGGGACGGGATGAAAAACTGTTTTTT
CAISDGRRGRDEKLFF
>-|-|TRBV11-2|TRBJ1-2
TGTGCCAGCAGCTCAGTTGTTCACCTTAGAGGCTACACCTTC
CASSSVVHLRGYTF
>-|TRBD2|TRBV27|TRBJ2-7
TGTGCCAGCAGCCACCTCGGACTAGCGGGAGGCCACGAGCAGTACTTC
CASSHLGLAGGHEQYF
>-|-|TRBV6-6|TRBJ2-7
TGTGCCAGCAAGGGGCCCTACGAGCAGTACTTC
CASKGPYEQYF
>-|TRBD1|TRBV13|TRBJ1-2
TGTGCCAGCAGCTCGGGACAGGGGGACTATGGCTACACCTTC
CASSSGQGDYGYTF
>-|-|TRBV25-1|TRBJ1-1
TGTGCCAGCAGCCACAGGGACAACACTGAAGCTTTCTTT
CASSHRDNTEAFF
>-|-|TRBV27|TRBJ1-4
TGTGCCAGCAGTTTATTCGGACCGCCACGGAGAGAAAAACTGTTTTTT
CASSLFGPPRREKLFF
>-|-|TRBV6-5|TRBJ1-5
TGTGCCAGCAGTTACTCGCCCACCCGGAGCAATCAGCCCCAGCATTTT
CASSYSPTRSNQPQHF
>-|TRBD1|TRBV13|TRBJ2-7
TGTGCCAGCAGCCGACCGGGACAGGGAACCCACGAGCAGTACTTC
CASSRPGQGTHEQYF
>few|-|TRBV7-9|TRBJ1-2
TGTGCCAGCAGCTTATGGGATGTAACCAGGGGCTACACCTTC
CASSLWDVTRGYTF
>-|TRBD2|TRBV6-5|TRBJ2-7
TGTGCCAGCAGTCGTTTCCGGGAGGGCTACGAGCAGTACTTC
CASSRFREGYEQYF
>-|TRBD1|TRBV29-1|TRBJ2-4
TGCAGCGTTCACCACACAGGGGGTTATGCCAAAAACATTCAGTACTTC
CSVHHTGGYAKNIQYF
>-|TRBD1|TRBV18|TRBJ1-2
TGTGCCAGCTCGTCCAGGACAGGGAGGACTCCCGATGGCTACACCTTC
CASSSRTGRTPDGYTF
>-|-|TRBV7-3|TRBJ2-1
TGTGCCAGCAGCCCGCGACTCTCGTCCTACAATGAGCAGTTCTTC
CASSPRLSSYNEQFF
>-|-|TRBV10-3|TRBJ2-7
TGTGCCATCAGTGAGTCCGATGGGGGCGGGCAGTACTTC
CAISESDGGGQYF
>-|-|TRBV6-6|TRBJ2-7
TGTGCCAGCAGTTACTCTCGGGCAGGGGAGTCCTACGAGCAGTACTTC
CASSYSRAGESYEQYF
>-|TRBD1|TRBV5-1|TRBJ1-2
TGCGCCAGCAGCAGGGGACAGGGGCGCTCTGGAGGCTACACCTTC
CASSRGQGRSGGYTF
>-|TRBD1|TRBV5-8|TRBJ1-4
TGTGCCAGCAGCCTGGGACAGGGTGGTGAAAAACTGTTTTTT
CASSLGQGGEKLFF
>-|-|TRBV6-6|TRBJ1-5
TGTGCCTGTCGGGTTGGCAATCAGCCCCAGCATTTT
CACRVGNQPQHF
>-|-|TRBV10-2|TRBJ2-2
TGCGCCAGCACCCCGGACGGCGCGCTGATCGGGGAGCTGTTTTTT
CASTPDGALIGELFF
>-|-|TRBV18|TRBJ1-2
TGTGCCAGCTCACCAGGTTTTAACTATGGCTACACCTTC
CASSPGFNYGYTF
>few|TRBD2|TRBV20-1|TRBJ2-7
TGCAGTGCTACTCTAGCGGACGAGCAGTACTTC
CSATLADEQYF
>-|TRBD1|TRBV6-5|TRBJ1-3
TGTGCCAGCAGTTACGGACAGGTGGCTGGAAACACCATATATTTT
CASSYGQVAGNTIYF
>few|-|TRBV6-5|TRBJ1-2
TGTGCCAGCAGCTCCGTCGGGTATGGCTACACCTTC
CASSSVGYGYTF
>-|-|TRBV27|TRBJ1-1
TGTGCCAGCAGTTTATCGTGGCAGGAGAACACTGAAGCTTTCTTT
CASSLSWQENTEAFF